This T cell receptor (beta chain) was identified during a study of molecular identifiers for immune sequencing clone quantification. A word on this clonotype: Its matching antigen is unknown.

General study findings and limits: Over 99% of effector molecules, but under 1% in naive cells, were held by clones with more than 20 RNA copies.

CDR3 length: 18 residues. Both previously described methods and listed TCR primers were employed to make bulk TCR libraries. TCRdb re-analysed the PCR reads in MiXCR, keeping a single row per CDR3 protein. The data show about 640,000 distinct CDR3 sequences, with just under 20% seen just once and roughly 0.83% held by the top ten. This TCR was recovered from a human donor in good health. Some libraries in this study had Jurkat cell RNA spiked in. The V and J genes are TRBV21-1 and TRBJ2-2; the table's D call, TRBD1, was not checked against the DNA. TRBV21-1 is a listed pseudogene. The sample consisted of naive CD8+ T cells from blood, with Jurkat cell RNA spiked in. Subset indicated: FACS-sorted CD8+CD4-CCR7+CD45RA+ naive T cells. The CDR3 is CASSTGTGASVNTGELFF. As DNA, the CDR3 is TGTGCCAGCAGCACCGGGACAGGGGCGTCAGTGAACACCGGGGAGCTGTTTTTT.